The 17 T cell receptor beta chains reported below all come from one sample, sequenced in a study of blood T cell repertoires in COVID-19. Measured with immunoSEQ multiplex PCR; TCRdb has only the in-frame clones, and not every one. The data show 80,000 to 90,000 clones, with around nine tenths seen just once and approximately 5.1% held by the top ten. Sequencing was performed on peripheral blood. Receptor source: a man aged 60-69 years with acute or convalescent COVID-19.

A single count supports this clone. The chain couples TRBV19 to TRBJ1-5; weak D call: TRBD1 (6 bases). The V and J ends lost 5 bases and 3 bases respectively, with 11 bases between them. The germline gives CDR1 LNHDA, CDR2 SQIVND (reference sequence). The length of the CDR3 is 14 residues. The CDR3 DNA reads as TGTGCCAGTAGTCTCCAGGGGAACAATCAGCCCCAGCATTTT. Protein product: CASSLQGNNQPQHF.

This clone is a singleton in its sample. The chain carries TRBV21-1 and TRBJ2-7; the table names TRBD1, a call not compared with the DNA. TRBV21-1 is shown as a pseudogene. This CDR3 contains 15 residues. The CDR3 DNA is TGTGCCAGCAGCAAAGATGCGGACAGGAGCTACGAGCAGTACTTC. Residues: CASSKDADRSYEQYF.

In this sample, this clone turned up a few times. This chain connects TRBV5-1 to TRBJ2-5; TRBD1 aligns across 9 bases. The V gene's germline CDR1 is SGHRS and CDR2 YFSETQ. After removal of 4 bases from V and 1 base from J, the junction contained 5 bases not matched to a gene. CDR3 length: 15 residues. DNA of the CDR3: TGCGCCAGCAGCCGACAGGGGGTCTCCCAAGAGACCCAGTACTTC. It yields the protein CASSRQGVSQETQYF.

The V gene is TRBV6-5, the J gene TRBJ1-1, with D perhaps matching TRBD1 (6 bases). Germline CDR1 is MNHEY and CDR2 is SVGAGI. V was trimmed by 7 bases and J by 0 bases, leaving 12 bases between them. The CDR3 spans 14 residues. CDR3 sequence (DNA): TGTGCCAGCAAGTCTGGACAGTTGAACACTGAAGCTTTCTTT. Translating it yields CASKSGQLNTEAFF.

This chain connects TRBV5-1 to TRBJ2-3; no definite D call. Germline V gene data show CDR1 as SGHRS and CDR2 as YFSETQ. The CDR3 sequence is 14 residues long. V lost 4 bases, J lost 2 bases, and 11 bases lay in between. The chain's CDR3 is CASSPERSTDTQYF. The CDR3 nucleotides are TGCGCCAGCAGCCCCGAGAGGTCCACAGATACGCAGTATTTT.

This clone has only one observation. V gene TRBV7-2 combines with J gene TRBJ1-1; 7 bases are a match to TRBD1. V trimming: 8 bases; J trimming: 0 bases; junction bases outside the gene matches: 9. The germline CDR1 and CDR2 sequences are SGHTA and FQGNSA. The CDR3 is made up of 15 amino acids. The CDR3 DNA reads TGTGCCAGCGGGCCCCGGGACAGCATGAACACTGAAGCTTTCTTT. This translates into CASGPRDSMNTEAFF.

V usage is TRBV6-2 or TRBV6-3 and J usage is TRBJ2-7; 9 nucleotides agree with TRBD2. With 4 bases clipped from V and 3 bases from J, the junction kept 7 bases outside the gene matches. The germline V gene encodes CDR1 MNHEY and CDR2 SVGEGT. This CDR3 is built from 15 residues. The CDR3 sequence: CASSSTTSGRYEQYF. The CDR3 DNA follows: TGTGCCAGCAGTTCTACGACTAGCGGTCGCTACGAGCAGTACTTC.

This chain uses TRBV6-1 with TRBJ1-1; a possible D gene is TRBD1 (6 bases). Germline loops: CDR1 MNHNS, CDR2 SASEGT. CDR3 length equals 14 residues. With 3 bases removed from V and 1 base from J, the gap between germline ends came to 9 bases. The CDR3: CASSEDRKNTEAFF. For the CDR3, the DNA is TGTGCCAGCAGTGAGGACAGAAAGAACACTGAAGCTTTCTTT.

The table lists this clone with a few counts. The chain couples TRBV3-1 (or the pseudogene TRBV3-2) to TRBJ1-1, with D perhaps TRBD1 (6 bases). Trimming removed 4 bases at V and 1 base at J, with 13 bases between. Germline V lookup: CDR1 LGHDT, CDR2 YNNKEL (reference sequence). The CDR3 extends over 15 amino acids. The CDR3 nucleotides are TGTGCCAGCAGCCCGAGGACAGTCAGGAACACTGAAGCTTTCTTT. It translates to CASSPRTVRNTEAFF.

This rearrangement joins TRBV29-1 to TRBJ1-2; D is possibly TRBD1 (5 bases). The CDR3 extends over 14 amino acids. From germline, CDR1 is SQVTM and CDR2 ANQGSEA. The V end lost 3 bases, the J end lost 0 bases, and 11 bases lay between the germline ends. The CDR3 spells CSVETRGANYGYTF. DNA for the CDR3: TGCAGCGTTGAGACCCGGGGGGCTAACTATGGCTACACCTTC.

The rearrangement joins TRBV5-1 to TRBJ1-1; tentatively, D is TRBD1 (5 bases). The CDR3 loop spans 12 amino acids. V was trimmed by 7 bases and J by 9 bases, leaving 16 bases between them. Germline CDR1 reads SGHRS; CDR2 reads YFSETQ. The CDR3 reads CASGPGDRQAFF. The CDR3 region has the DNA TGCGCCAGCGGCCCCGGTGACAGACAAGCTTTCTTT.

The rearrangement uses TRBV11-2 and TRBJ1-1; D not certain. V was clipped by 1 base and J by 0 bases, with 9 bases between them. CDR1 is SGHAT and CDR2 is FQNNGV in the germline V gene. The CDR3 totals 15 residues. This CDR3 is CASSLGGALNTEAFF. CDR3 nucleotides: TGTGCCAGCAGCTTAGGCGGTGCCTTGAACACTGAAGCTTTCTTT. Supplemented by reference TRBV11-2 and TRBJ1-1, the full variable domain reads EAGVAQSPRYKIIEKRQSVAFWCNPISGHATLYWYQQILGQGPKLLIQFQNNGVVDDSQLPKDRFSAERLKGVDSTLKIQPAKLEDSAVYLCASSLGGALNTEAFFGQGTRLTVV.

This CDR3 reads CASSAGQGLENTIYF. The CDR3 coding sequence is TGTGCCAGCAGCGCGGGACAGGGGTTGGAAAACACCATATATTTT. V and J are TRBV9 and TRBJ1-3, with 10 bases aligning to TRBD1. From germline, CDR1 is SGDLS and CDR2 YYNGEE. V lost 3 bases, J lost 6 bases, and 6 bases stayed unmatched. CDR3 length equals 15 residues. The variable domain in full, completed from reference TRBV9 and TRBJ1-3, reads DSGVTQTPKHLITATGQRVTLRCSPRSGDLSVYWYQQSLDQGLQFLIQYYNGEERAKGNILERFSAQQFPDLHSELNLSSLELGDSALYFCASSAGQGLENTIYFGEGSWLTVV.

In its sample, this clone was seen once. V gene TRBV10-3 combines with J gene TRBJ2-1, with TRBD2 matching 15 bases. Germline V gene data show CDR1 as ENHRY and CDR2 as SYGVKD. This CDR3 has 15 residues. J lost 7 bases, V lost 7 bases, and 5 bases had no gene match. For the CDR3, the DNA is TGTGCCATCAATGGACTAGCGGGGGGGTCGAATGAGCAGTTCTTC. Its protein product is CAINGLAGGSNEQFF.

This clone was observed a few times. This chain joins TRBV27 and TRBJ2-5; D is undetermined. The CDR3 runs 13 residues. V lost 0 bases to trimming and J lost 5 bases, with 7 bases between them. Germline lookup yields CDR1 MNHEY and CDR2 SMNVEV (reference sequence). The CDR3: CASSLSLEETQYF. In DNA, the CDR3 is TGTGCCAGCAGTTTATCCCTGGAGGAGACCCAGTACTTC.

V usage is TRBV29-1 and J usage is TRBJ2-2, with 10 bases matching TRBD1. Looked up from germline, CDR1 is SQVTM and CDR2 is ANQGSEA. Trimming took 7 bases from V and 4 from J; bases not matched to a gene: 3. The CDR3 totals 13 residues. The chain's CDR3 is CSAGQGPTGELFF. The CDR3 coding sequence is TGCAGCGCGGGACAGGGGCCCACCGGGGAGCTGTTTTTT.

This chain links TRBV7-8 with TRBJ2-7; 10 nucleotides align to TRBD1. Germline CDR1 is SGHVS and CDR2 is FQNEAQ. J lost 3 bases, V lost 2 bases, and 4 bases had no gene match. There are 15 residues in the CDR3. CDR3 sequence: CASSLRDRGNYEQYF. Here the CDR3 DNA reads TGTGCCAGCAGCTTACGGGACAGGGGCAACTACGAGCAGTACTTC.